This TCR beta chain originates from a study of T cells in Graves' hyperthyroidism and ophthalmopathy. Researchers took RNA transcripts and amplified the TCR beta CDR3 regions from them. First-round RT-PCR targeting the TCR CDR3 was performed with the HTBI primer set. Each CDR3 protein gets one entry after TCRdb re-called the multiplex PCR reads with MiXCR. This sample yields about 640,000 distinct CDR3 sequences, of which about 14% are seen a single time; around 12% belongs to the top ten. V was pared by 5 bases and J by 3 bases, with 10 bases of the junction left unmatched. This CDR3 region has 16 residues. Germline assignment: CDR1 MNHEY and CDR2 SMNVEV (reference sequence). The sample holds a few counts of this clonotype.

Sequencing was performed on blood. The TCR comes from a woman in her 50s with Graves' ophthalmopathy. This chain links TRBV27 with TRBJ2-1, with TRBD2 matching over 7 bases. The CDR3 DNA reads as TGTGCCAGCAGTAAGAGTACCCTAGCGGTCTACAATGAGCAGTTCTTC. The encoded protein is CASSKSTLAVYNEQFF.